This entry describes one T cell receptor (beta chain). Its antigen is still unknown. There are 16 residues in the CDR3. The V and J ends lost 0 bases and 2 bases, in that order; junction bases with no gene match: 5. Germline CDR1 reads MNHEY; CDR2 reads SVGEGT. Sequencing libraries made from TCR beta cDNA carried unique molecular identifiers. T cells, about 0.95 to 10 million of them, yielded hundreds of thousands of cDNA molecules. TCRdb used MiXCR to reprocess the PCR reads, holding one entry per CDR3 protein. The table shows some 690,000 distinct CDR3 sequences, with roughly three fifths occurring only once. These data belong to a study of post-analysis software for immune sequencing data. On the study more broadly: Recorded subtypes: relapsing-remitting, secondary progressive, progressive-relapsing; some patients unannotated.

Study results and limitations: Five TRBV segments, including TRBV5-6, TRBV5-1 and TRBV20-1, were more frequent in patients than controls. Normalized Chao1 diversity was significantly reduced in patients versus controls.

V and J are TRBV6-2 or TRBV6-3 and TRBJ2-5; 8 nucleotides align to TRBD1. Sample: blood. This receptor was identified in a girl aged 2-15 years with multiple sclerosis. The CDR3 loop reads CASSYSGRGRQETQYF. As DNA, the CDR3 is TGTGCCAGCAGTTACTCGGGCAGGGGGCGGCAAGAGACCCAGTACTTC.